These 29 T cell receptor beta chains were all obtained from the same sample, sequenced in a study of CD8+ T cells in alopecia areata listed by TCRdb under 2018. The sample's treatment or condition label, in plain terms: oral pan-JAK inhibitor, 5-10 mg twice daily. The method was the immunoSEQ multiplex PCR assay. To provide template for TCR sequencing, every sample had RNA extracted and reverse transcribed into cDNA. TCRdb mirrors the immuneACCESS table, restricted to in-frame sequences. Some clones are absent from its copies; in checked studies, under half trace to an unresolved V gene, and the reason for the others is unknown. Counted in this sample were about 210,000 clones; roughly three fifths of them appeared once. The ten largest clones capture 0.95% to 1.5% of the sample. This material consisted of CD4+ T cells sorted from blood, taken at week 44, from a patient treated with tofacitinib. The receptors come from a human donor with alopecia areata.

This clone was counted only a few times. This chain joins TRBV10-3 and TRBJ1-2; no reliable D call. The CDR3 is 13 amino acids. Trimming shortened V by 7 bases and J by 4 bases, and 13 bases separated the two germline ends. Germline CDR1 reads ENHRY; CDR2 reads SYGVKD. In DNA form, the CDR3 reads TGTGCCATCAAGATCCAGCTGGCCTATGGCTACACCTTC. Residues: CAIKIQLAYGYTF.

The chain joins TRBV4-3 to TRBJ2-5; 9 bases agree with TRBD2. Trimming removed 0 bases from V and 1 base from J; junction bases left unmatched: 6. This CDR3 is 17 amino acids long. Germline CDR1 and CDR2: LGHNA and YSLEER. CDR3 nucleotide sequence: TGCGCCAGCAGCCAAGATATAGCGGGGGCCCTCCAAGAGACCCAGTACTTC. Amino acids: CASSQDIAGALQETQYF.

This clone was seen only once. This chain links TRBV7-2 with TRBJ1-1; D gene uncertain. Looked up from germline, CDR1 is SGHTA and CDR2 is FQGNSA. With 7 bases removed from V and 0 bases from J, the gap between germline ends came to 9 bases. The CDR3 totals 13 residues. DNA of the CDR3: TGTGCCAGCATCCGCCTCATGAACACTGAAGCTTTCTTT. It yields the protein CASIRLMNTEAFF. The variable domain in full, completed from reference TRBV7-2 and TRBJ1-1, reads GAGVSQSPSNKVTEKGKDVELRCDPISGHTALYWYRQSLGQGLEFLIYFQGNSAPDKSGLPSDRFSAERTGGSVSTLTIQRTQQEDSAVYLCASIRLMNTEAFFGQGTRLTVV.

This clone was seen only once. The chain employs TRBV29-1 and TRBJ2-7; D perhaps matches TRBD1 (6 bases). Trimming stripped 2 bases from V and 3 bases from J, with 17 bases between. CDR1 and CDR2 (germline): SQVTM, ANQGSEA. This CDR3 comprises 15 residues. The CDR3 region is CSVENPRGFIYEQYF. CDR3 sequence (DNA): TGCAGCGTTGAAAATCCCAGGGGATTCATCTACGAGCAGTACTTC.

The CDR3 DNA follows: TGTGCCACCACATCCGGGACTAACACCTACGAGCAGTACTTC. It codes for CATTSGTNTYEQYF. This chain links TRBV2 with TRBJ2-7; 7 positions agree with TRBD2. V trimming: 10 bases; J trimming: 2 bases; junction bases outside the gene matches: 11. The CDR3 spans 14 residues. Per the germline V gene, CDR1 is SNHLY and CDR2 is FYNNEI.

The chain recombines TRBV10-3 with TRBJ1-1; D is perhaps TRBD1 (5 bases). Trimming shortened V by 6 bases and J by 5 bases, and 22 bases separated the two germline ends. This CDR3 comprises 16 residues. The germline V gene encodes CDR1 ENHRY and CDR2 SYGVKD. DNA for the CDR3: TGTGCCATCAGCGGTCAAGAGCAGGGATCCGGAACTGAAGCTTTCTTT. This codes for CAISGQEQGSGTEAFF.

Comments on this clone: The sample contains more than one DNA sequence encoding this CDR3. V is TRBV27 and J is TRBJ1-2; unclear D gene. The CDR3 runs to 12 residues. Germline CDR1 MNHEY, CDR2 SMNVEV (reference sequence). Trimming stripped 4 bases from V and 2 bases from J, with 5 bases between. The CDR3 DNA reads as TGTGCCAGCAGTTCCAGGAACTATGGCTACACCTTC. Translated: CASSSRNYGYTF.

J is TRBJ1-1 and V is TRBV29-1; 8 nucleotides align to TRBD1. The germline V gene encodes CDR1 SQVTM and CDR2 ANQGSEA. There are 15 residues in the CDR3. The trim removed 1 base at V and 0 bases at J, leaving 4 bases unmatched. CDR3 DNA: TGCAGCGTTGAAGGACAGGGGAGAATGAACACTGAAGCTTTCTTT. Amino acid sequence: CSVEGQGRMNTEAFF.

The CDR3 region has the DNA TGTGCCAGCAGAGCGGAGGGACAGGGGAATCAGCCCCAGCATTTT. As protein: CASRAEGQGNQPQHF. The chain combines TRBV2 with TRBJ1-5; the match to TRBD1 covers 10 bases. The CDR3 is 15 amino acids. The V segment lost 6 bases and the J segment 4 bases; nucleotides outside the gene matches: 6. Germline values: CDR1 SNHLY, CDR2 FYNNEI.

This clone was recorded once. The V gene is TRBV29-1, the J gene TRBJ1-1; D is ambiguous. Trimming took 3 bases from V and 0 from J, leaving 8 bases between them. CDR1 and CDR2 from the germline V gene are SQVTM and ANQGSEA. The CDR3 has 13 amino acids. CDR3 DNA sequence: TGCAGCGTTGACAGGCTCATGAACACTGAAGCTTTCTTT. It codes for CSVDRLMNTEAFF.

The chain links TRBV7-2 to TRBJ1-6, with a weak D call TRBD1 (6 bases). Germline loops: CDR1 SGHTA, CDR2 FQGNSA. This CDR3 contains 16 residues. The V gene lost 6 bases and the J gene lost 8 bases, with 20 bases spanning the gap. CDR3 DNA sequence: TGTGCCAGCAGACGAACAGGGCTCTCCGTTGATTCACCCCTCCACTTT. Its translation is CASRRTGLSVDSPLHF.

The table lists this clone with a few counts. The CDR3 DNA follows: TGTGCCTGGAGTTTGAACCCGGACCGCGGAACTGAAGCTTTCTTT. It translates to CAWSLNPDRGTEAFF. The chain couples TRBV30 to TRBJ1-1; no definite D call. Trimming removed 2 bases at V and 5 bases at J, with 18 bases between. Germline CDR1 is GTSNPN and CDR2 is SVGIG (reference sequence). The CDR3 spans 15 residues.

The chain joins TRBV30 to TRBJ1-6; D remains unclear. V lost 6 bases, J lost 7 bases, and 13 bases lay in between. Germline values: CDR1 GTSNPN, CDR2 SVGIG (reference sequence). CDR3 length: 13 amino acids. CDR3 nucleotide sequence: TGTGCCTGCTCTGGGTCGTCAAATTCACCCCTCCACTTT. Protein sequence: CACSGSSNSPLHF.

The V gene is TRBV2, the J gene TRBJ2-3, with 7 bases identical to TRBD2. With V trimmed by 6 bases and J by 5 bases, 11 bases remained unmatched. CDR3 length: 15 amino acids. Looked up from germline, CDR1 is SNHLY and CDR2 is FYNNEI. The CDR3 loop reads CASRLGGTIRDTQYF. CDR3 coding DNA: TGTGCCAGCAGACTCGGAGGGACTATCAGAGATACGCAGTATTTT.

Notes on this clone: At one of its ends the junction is not consistent with the germline gene, which may arise from a read error. Other DNA sequences from this sample encode an identical CDR3 as well. The V gene is TRBV18, the J gene TRBJ2-5; TRBD2 might be the D (6 bases). Looked up from germline, CDR1 is KGHSH and CDR2 is LQKENI. This CDR3 is built from 12 residues. CDR3: CASSGGQETQYF. CDR3 nucleotide sequence: TGTGCCAGCTCGGGAGGACAAGAGACACAGTACTTC.

The chain uses TRBV5-1 and TRBJ1-1; unclear D gene. Trimming took off 3 bases at V and 0 bases at J, with 15 bases between the two ends. The V gene's germline CDR1 is SGHRS and CDR2 YFSETQ. This CDR3 has 16 amino acids. Written as DNA, the CDR3 is TGCGCCAGCAGCTCTTCGACTGTGGCGGTGAACACTGAAGCTTTCTTT. Protein sequence: CASSSSTVAVNTEAFF. Filled out from reference TRBV5-1 and TRBJ1-1, the complete variable domain reads KAGVTQTPRYLIKTRGQQVTLSCSPISGHRSVSWYQQTPGQGLQFLFEYFSETQRNKGNFPGRFSGRQFSNSRSEMNVSTLELGDSALYLCASSSSTVAVNTEAFFGQGTRLTVV.

A word on this clone: Distinct nucleotide sequences in the sample also encode this CDR3. The J gene is TRBJ2-6, the V gene TRBV30, with a weak D call TRBD1 (6 bases). In germline, CDR1 is GTSNPN, CDR2 SVGIG (reference sequence). V lost 2 bases, J lost 1 base, and 6 bases lay in between. This CDR3 is built from 14 residues. The DNA for the CDR3 is TGTGCCTGGAGTCAGGGGTCTGGGGCCAACGTCCTGACTTTC. It specifies CAWSQGSGANVLTF.

V and J are TRBV28 and TRBJ2-1; TRBD1 matches at 11 bases. V shed 5 bases, J shed 12 bases, and the junction held 9 bases outside the gene matches. CDR1 is MDHEN and CDR2 is SYDVKM in the germline V gene. The CDR3 sequence is 14 residues long. CDR3 bases: TGTGCCAGCAGTAGTCCCGGGACAGGGGGGAGGCAGTTCTTC. Translating it yields CASSSPGTGGRQFF.

A few counts support this clone. The DNA for the CDR3 is TGCAGCGTTGATCCAGTGAACACTGAAGCTTTCTTT. This sequence encodes CSVDPVNTEAFF. The genes are TRBV29-1 and TRBJ1-1; no clear D gene. V was cut by 3 bases and J by 0 bases, with 5 bases left in between. CDR1 is SQVTM and CDR2 is ANQGSEA in the germline V gene. This CDR3 contains 12 residues.

This sequence joins TRBV25-1 and TRBJ1-5; 8 bases match TRBD1. CDR3 length: 15 amino acids. Trimming removed 8 bases from V and 3 bases from J; junction bases left unmatched: 9. Per the germline V gene, CDR1 is MGHDK and CDR2 is SYGVNS. The DNA for the CDR3 is TGTGCCAGCTCGGGGGCAGGGGGCAACAATCAGCCCCAGCATTTT. Its protein is CASSGAGGNNQPQHF.

The CDR3 sequence is CASSPLSRGLNTGELFF. Written as DNA, the CDR3 is TGTGCCAGCTCACCCCTATCAAGAGGCCTGAACACCGGGGAGCTGTTTTTT. This chain links TRBV18 with TRBJ2-2; D unresolved. Germline CDR1 is KGHSH and CDR2 is LQKENI. This CDR3 region has 17 residues. Trimming left V 3 bases short and J 1 base short, with 15 bases between. Complete variable domain (other parts from reference TRBV18 and TRBJ2-2): NAGVMQNPRHLVRRRGQEARLRCSPMKGHSHVYWYRQLPEEGLKFMVYLQKENIIDESGMPKERFSAEFPKEGPSILRIQQVVRGDSAAYFCASSPLSRGLNTGELFFGEGSRLTVL.

V usage is TRBV27 and J usage is TRBJ2-1; 12 bases line up with TRBD2. The CDR3 consists of 15 residues. Germline CDR1 reads MNHEY; CDR2 reads SMNVEV (reference sequence). The V segment lost 5 bases and the J segment 5 bases; nucleotides outside the gene matches: 4. The CDR3 coding sequence is TGTGCCAGCAGTCGTCTAGCGGGGGGGAACAATGAGCAGTTCTTC. Residues: CASSRLAGGNNEQFF.

The chain has TRBV10-3 and TRBJ1-1, with 7 bases that match TRBD1. V trimming: 5 bases; J trimming: 8 bases; junction bases outside the gene matches: 8. Germline lookup yields CDR1 ENHRY and CDR2 SYGVKD. CDR3 length: 13 amino acids. The CDR3 nucleotides are TGTGCCATCAGTCCCACTGACAGGGTGGAAGCTTTCTTT. This sequence encodes CAISPTDRVEAFF.

This clone was observed a handful of times. The V gene is TRBV5-1, the J gene TRBJ2-1; 10 nucleotides agree with TRBD1. Germline CDR1 reads SGHRS; CDR2 reads YFSETQ. The junction had 15 bases not matched to a gene; V was cut back by 1 base and J by 11 bases. This CDR3 region has 17 residues. The CDR3 region has the DNA TGCGCCAGCAGCTTGTACTTGGGACAGGGGTTAGTAATGAAGCAGTTCTTC. Its translation is CASSLYLGQGLVMKQFF.

The V gene is TRBV20-1, the J gene TRBJ2-3; unclear D gene. The CDR3 has 11 residues. The V end was cut by 7 bases, the J end by 7 bases, with 12 bases between. In germline, CDR1 is DFQATT, CDR2 SNEGSKA (reference sequence). In DNA form, the CDR3 reads TGCAGTGGGACCCAAGGGCATACGCAGTATTTT. As protein: CSGTQGHTQYF.

The chain joins TRBV29-1 to TRBJ1-1; no definite D call. V lost 5 bases and J lost 1, with 11 bases in between. This CDR3 region has 13 residues. Germline V gives CDR1 SQVTM, CDR2 ANQGSEA. The CDR3 DNA sequence: TGCAGCGTTCAAAAGAATTGGAACACTGAAGCTTTCTTT. Its protein is CSVQKNWNTEAFF.

This clone came up a few times. The CDR3 is CASSRTGPSETSSTDTQYF. The CDR3, as DNA: TGTGCCAGTAGTCGAACCGGGCCTTCGGAAACCTCTAGCACAGATACGCAGTATTTT. The chain joins TRBV19 to TRBJ2-3; D unresolved. The CDR3 covers 19 residues. Germline loops: CDR1 LNHDA, CDR2 SQIVND (reference sequence). V was clipped by 5 bases and J by 0 bases, with 24 bases between them.

CDR3 DNA sequence: TGCAGCGTTTGGGCGAATCCCTACGAGCAGTACTTC. This gives the protein CSVWANPYEQYF. The genes are TRBV29-1 and TRBJ2-7; D gene ambiguous. The V end lost 5 bases, the J end lost 2 bases, and 10 bases lay between the germline ends. From germline, CDR1 is SQVTM and CDR2 ANQGSEA. CDR3 length equals 12 residues.

The chain joins TRBV29-1 to TRBJ1-2; weak D call: TRBD1 (6 bases). Trimming took 7 bases from V and 4 from J, leaving 13 bases between them. Germline values: CDR1 SQVTM, CDR2 ANQGSEA. The CDR3 contains 12 residues. The CDR3 coding sequence is TGCAGCGCCAAACGAGGGGGCTATGGCTACACCTTC. This translates into CSAKRGGYGYTF.